This is a list of T cell receptor beta chains from one sample in a study of early T cells in non-severe SARS-CoV-2 infection. One entry per CDR3 protein, called by TCRdb with MiXCR from the 5' RACE reads. The data show tens of thousands of distinct CDR3 sequences, over 13% seen once. Sample: whole blood. The receptors shown here come from an adult who was a healthcare worker with PCR-confirmed SARS-CoV-2 infection or an uninfected control (not recorded which). The CDR3 runs from the conserved cysteine through the conserved F or W. The order of the fields is clone size, J gene, V gene, D gene, CDR3 protein, CDR3 DNA. D genes are given only for firm matches. The size entry is marked missing in some rows and otherwise reads once, few, many or a size class.

few TRBJ2-7 TRBV28 - CASSPPGPQAYEQYF TGTGCCAGCAGTCCTCCGGGGCCCCAGGCCTACGAGCAGTACTTC
- TRBJ2-5 TRBV7-7 - CASSLNRDSETQYF TGTGCCAGCAGCCTCAACAGGGATTCAGAGACCCAGTACTTC
- TRBJ1-5 TRBV5-1 - CASSLEAGKQPQHF TGCGCCAGCAGCTTGGAGGCGGGGAAGCAGCCCCAGCATTTT
many TRBJ2-6 TRBV28 - CATGLPLSGANVLTF TGTGCCACGGGACTCCCTCTCTCTGGGGCCAACGTCCTGACTTTC
few TRBJ2-3 TRBV27 - CASSLSPWDTQYF TGTGCCAGCAGTTTGTCCCCTTGGGATACGCAGTATTTT
- TRBJ2-1 TRBV21-1 - CASRPGGTSGSSHNEQFF TGTGCCAGCAGACCCGGCGGGACTAGCGGGAGTTCCCACAATGAGCAGTTCTTC
few TRBJ2-3 TRBV18 - CASSPRQGPDTQYF TGTGCCAGCTCACCGAGGCAGGGGCCCGATACGCAGTATTTT
few TRBJ1-4 TRBV19 TRBD1 CASSPDRGGEKLFF TGTGCCAGTAGTCCTGACAGGGGAGGTGAAAAACTGTTTTTT
few TRBJ2-2 TRBV29-1 - CSVVGLVKNTGELFF TGCAGCGTTGTAGGCCTTGTGAAGAACACCGGGGAGCTGTTTTTT
- TRBJ2-1 TRBV4-1 - CASSQANRADEQFF TGCGCCAGCAGCCAAGCCAATCGCGCGGATGAGCAGTTCTTC
- TRBJ1-3 TRBV6-5 - CASSSYGNTIYF TGTGCCAGCAGTTCCTACGGAAACACCATATATTTT
- TRBJ1-3 TRBV6-5 - CASSYVDSGNTIYF TGTGCCAGCAGTTACGTAGACTCTGGAAACACCATATATTTT
few TRBJ2-2 TRBV12-3/TRBV12-4 TRBD1 CAGTNRGLNTGELFF TGTGCCGGAACGAACAGGGGGTTGAACACCGGGGAGCTGTTTTTT
- TRBJ2-3 TRBV9 TRBD1 CASGTGRTDTQYF TGTGCCAGCGGGACAGGTCGCACAGATACGCAGTATTTT
- TRBJ2-7 TRBV12-3/TRBV12-4 - CASSRYQDYEQYF TGTGCCAGCAGTAGGTATCAGGACTACGAGCAGTACTTC
- TRBJ2-2 TRBV19 TRBD1 CASTPGGRGAGELFF TGTGCCAGTACCCCAGGGGGTAGAGGGGCCGGGGAGCTGTTTTTT
- TRBJ1-3 TRBV11-3 - CASSQTGFGGNTIYF TGTGCCAGCAGCCAAACAGGATTCGGTGGAAACACCATATATTTT
many TRBJ1-1 TRBV11-2 - CASSFEGWNTEAFF TGTGCCAGCAGCTTTGAGGGTTGGAACACTGAAGCTTTCTTT
- TRBJ1-1 TRBV29-1 - CSVERGNTEAFF TGCAGCGTTGAGAGGGGGAACACTGAAGCTTTCTTT
few TRBJ2-1 TRBV9 - CASSVPSSHGGLGNEQFF TGTGCCAGCAGCGTCCCATCATCGCACGGGGGGCTCGGCAATGAGCAGTTCTTC
many TRBJ1-2 TRBV6-6 - CASSPGDYGYTF TGTGCCAGCAGTCCAGGGGACTATGGCTACACCTTC
few TRBJ1-2 TRBV19 - CATFNKAPQNYGYTF TGTGCCACCTTTAACAAGGCCCCTCAAAACTATGGCTACACCTTC
few TRBJ2-1 TRBV27 - CASSTYSNEQFF TGTGCCAGCAGTACCTATAGCAATGAGCAGTTCTTC